This T cell receptor beta chain was recorded in a study of CXCR3-negative and CXCR3-positive naive CD8 T cells. Study results and caveats: Diversity ran similarly high across both naive subsets but far lower in memory CD8+ cells.

UMI labels and 5' RACE were used to prepare the TRB cDNA libraries. TCRdb reanalyzed the 5' RACE reads and collapses them to one entry per CDR3 protein, without DNA. The table counts about 5,500 distinct CDR3 sequences; around 2% lies in the top ten. This clonotype counts as medium-sized (0.01 to 0.1%) by frequency. The antigen remains unidentified. The CDR3 is made up of 18 amino acids. The germline gives CDR1 SGHVS, CDR2 FQNEAQ. This sequence was found in a human donor in good health. Some clones in this sample may be carry-over from other donors' samples. This chain links TRBV7-8 with TRBJ1-1; the TRBD1 assignment by TCRdb is unverifiable without DNA. Sequences were obtained from naive CXCR3- CD8+ T cells from blood. Subset reported: CD45RO-CCR7+CD27+CD95- naive CD8+ T cells lacking CXCR3 (TNR3-). The CDR3 loop is CASSPARPDQQGFTEAFF.